The 18 T cell receptor beta chains below come from one sample, sequenced in a study of blood T cells in healthy people across ages. A J-beta primer mix and a sample-barcoded 5' primer were used in a second PCR of roughly 6 to 11 cycles. TCRdb reprocessed the 5' RACE reads via MiXCR and lists one record per CDR3 protein. In the table there are approximately 1.5 million distinct CDR3 sequences, under 55% of which are singletons. Specimen: blood. The receptors originated from a woman between 18 and 29 years old in good health.

This clonotype occurred a few times. V gene TRBV12-3 or TRBV12-4 combines with J gene TRBJ2-3; TRBD2 matches 11 bases. The J segment lost 2 bases and the V segment lost 8 bases, leaving 3 bases of the junction unmatched. CDR3 length: 14 residues. The CDR3 spells CASLSGGATDTQYF. The CDR3 bases are TGTGCCAGCCTTAGCGGGGGGGCCACAGATACGCAGTATTTT.

The V gene is TRBV18, the J gene TRBJ1-2; possibly TRBD1 for D (5 bases). The CDR3 contains 18 residues. Germline V gene data show CDR1 as KGHSH and CDR2 as LQKENI. V was pared by 3 bases and J by 2 bases, with 22 bases between. The CDR3 bases are TGTGCCAGCTCACCGCTTCGCGGTCAGGGAGTTAAAAACTATGGCTACACCTTC. Its protein is CASSPLRGQGVKNYGYTF. The full variable domain, with the rest looked up from reference TRBV18 and TRBJ1-2, is NAGVMQNPRHLVRRRGQEARLRCSPMKGHSHVYWYRQLPEEGLKFMVYLQKENIIDESGMPKERFSAEFPKEGPSILRIQQVVRGDSAAYFCASSPLRGQGVKNYGYTFGSGTRLTVV.

The chain carries TRBV4-3 and TRBJ2-7; TRBD2 agrees at 7 bases. The junction had 4 bases not matched to a gene; V was cut back by 0 bases and J by 2 bases. The V gene's germline CDR1 is LGHNA and CDR2 YSLEER. The CDR3 loop spans 15 amino acids. CDR3 sequence (DNA): TGCGCCAGCAGCCAAGACTGGGGGGGAACCTACGAGCAGTACTTC. As protein: CASSQDWGGTYEQYF.

The J gene is TRBJ2-7, the V gene TRBV7-2; unclear D gene. The tail of the sequence fits TRBJ2-5 better, so the J call may be wrong. CDR3 length: 15 amino acids. Germline V lookup: CDR1 SGHTA, CDR2 FQGNSA. The CDR3 loop is CASSWPWKQGETQYF. In nucleotides, the CDR3 is TGTGCCAGCAGCTGGCCATGGAAGCAAGGGGAGACCCAGTACTTC.

The sample holds a few counts of this clonotype. The chain links TRBV11-1 to TRBJ1-5; 10 nucleotides agree with TRBD1. Per germline, CDR1 SGHAT and CDR2 FQDESV (reference sequence). The length of the CDR3 is 22 residues. Trimming cost V 2 bases and J 2 bases; bases outside gene matches: 21. The DNA of the CDR3 is TGTGCCAGCAGCTTATGTACCGGCCATAGGCCCCGGGACAGGGGATGCAATCAGCCCCAGCATTTT. As protein: CASSLCTGHRPRDRGCNQPQHF.

This clonotype has just a few counts. J is TRBJ2-3 and V is TRBV7-2; no reliable D call. With 2 bases removed from V and 1 base from J, the gap between germline ends came to 10 bases. Germline values: CDR1 SGHTA, CDR2 FQGNSA. The CDR3 is 15 amino acids. The CDR3 coding sequence is TGTGCCAGCAGCTTAATGTTTTTACGCACAGATACGCAGTATTTT. Translating it yields CASSLMFLRTDTQYF.

V and J are TRBV4-1 and TRBJ1-1; D remains ambiguous. The length of the CDR3 is 16 residues. CDR1 MGHRA and CDR2 YSYEKL come from the germline V gene. V dropped 1 base and J dropped 0 bases, with 12 bases sitting between them. CDR3 region: CASSQVGPYMNTEAFF. CDR3 bases: TGCGCCAGCAGCCAAGTAGGTCCATACATGAACACTGAAGCTTTCTTT.

On this clonotype itself: The CDR3 end shows no conserved phenylalanine or tryptophan, and so a read error is likely. The chain has TRBV10-1 and TRBJ2-5; 7 bases agree with TRBD1. Germline-derived CDR1 and CDR2 are WNHNN and SYGVQD (reference sequence). The CDR3 covers 14 residues. Trimming removed 7 bases from V and 0 bases from J; junction bases left unmatched: 5. CDR3 sequence: CASITDRYQETQYL. As DNA, the CDR3 is TGCGCCAGCATCACGGACAGGTACCAAGAGACCCAGTACCTC.

In this sample, this clonotype turned up a few times. This sequence joins TRBV4-3 and TRBJ2-7; D is uncertain. With 3 bases removed from V and 2 bases from J, the gap between germline ends came to 11 bases. Germline CDR1 LGHNA, CDR2 YSLEER. This CDR3 spans 14 amino acids. The CDR3 sequence is CASSQYALTYEQYF. CDR3 coding DNA: TGCGCCAGCAGCCAGTATGCCCTCACCTACGAGCAGTACTTC.

This clonotype has just one count. One end of the junction is discordant with germline, which a read error may explain. V usage is TRBV29-1 and J usage is TRBJ2-3; 8 bases map to TRBD2. Germline V lookup: CDR1 SQVTM, CDR2 ANQGSEA. There are 15 residues in the CDR3. The CDR3 is CCVEVPSGLLDTQYF. CDR3 nucleotide sequence: TGCTGCGTTGAAGTACCTAGCGGGCTATTAGATACGCAGTATTTT.

The chain uses TRBV20-1 and TRBJ2-5; 8 bases are a match to TRBD2. The germline gives CDR1 DFQATT, CDR2 SNEGSKA (reference sequence). J was trimmed by 1 base and V by 4 bases; bases with no gene match: 2. The CDR3 has 13 amino acids. The CDR3 is CSATGGGQETQYF. The CDR3 DNA is TGCAGTGCTACGGGGGGGGGCCAAGAGACCCAGTACTTC.

The chain employs TRBV18 and TRBJ1-1; D uncertain. Trimming removed 4 bases at V and 1 base at J, with 7 bases between. Germline CDR1 reads KGHSH; CDR2 reads LQKENI. CDR3 length: 13 amino acids. The CDR3: CASSQIQNTEAFF. CDR3 nucleotides: TGTGCCAGCTCACAGATACAGAACACTGAAGCTTTCTTT.

J is TRBJ2-7 and V is TRBV10-3, with TRBD2 identical over 8 bases. The CDR3 runs 15 residues. With 3 bases clipped from V and 4 bases from J, the junction kept 8 bases outside the gene matches. CDR1 is ENHRY, CDR2 SYGVKD, per germline. CDR3 nucleotide sequence: TGTGCCATCAGTGATGGAGCGGGGGCAAGGTACGAGCAGTACTTC. This gives the protein CAISDGAGARYEQYF.

The chain has TRBV12-3 or TRBV12-4 and TRBJ2-1, with a weak D call TRBD2 (5 bases). The DNA end lines up better with TRBJ2-7; the J call may be wrong. This CDR3 comprises 15 residues. CDR3 region: CASSQDGVSYNEQYF. The CDR3 coding sequence is TGTGCCAGCAGCCAGGACGGGGTCTCCTACAATGAGCAGTACTTC.

This clonotype was observed a few times. The V call is TRBV14, the J call TRBJ1-1; no clear D. The CDR3 totals 13 residues. V lost 4 bases and J 1 base, leaving 7 bases between the germline ends. Germline V CDR1 and CDR2: SGHDN, FVKESK. The CDR3 sequence: CASSPNRNTEAFF. CDR3 bases: TGTGCCAGCAGCCCAAATCGGAACACTGAAGCTTTCTTT.

The V and J genes are TRBV6-2 or TRBV6-3 and TRBJ1-5; D uncertain. CDR1 and CDR2 (germline): MNHEY, SVGEGT. The V gene lost 10 bases and the J gene lost 4 bases, with 17 bases spanning the gap. The CDR3 sequence is 14 residues long. DNA of the CDR3: TGTGCCACCTGGACCCGGGAAAAGAATCAGCCCCAGCATTTT. Encoded protein: CATWTREKNQPQHF.

Only one count was recorded for this clonotype. J is TRBJ2-1 and V is TRBV10-3; D possibly uses TRBD1 or TRBD2 (7 bases each). Germline V CDR1 and CDR2: ENHRY, SYGVKD. This CDR3 comprises 16 residues. Trimming shortened V by 4 bases and J by 10 bases, and 23 bases separated the two germline ends. The CDR3 DNA is TGTGCCATCAGTGGGGGGGCTAGCGGAGGGGGCGGAGAGCAGTTCTTC. Protein sequence: CAISGGASGGGGEQFF.

V is TRBV6-6 and J is TRBJ2-5; no definite D call. In germline, CDR1 is MNHNY, CDR2 SVGAGI (reference sequence). This CDR3 region has 14 residues. V was shortened by 7 bases and J by 11 bases, with 23 bases between the two germline ends. This CDR3 reads CASTAPGLAGEQYF. The CDR3 DNA reads TGTGCCAGCACCGCCCCCGGGCTCGCAGGAGAGCAGTACTTC.